Presented here are 26 T cell receptor beta chains from one specimen sequenced in a study of T cells in Graves' hyperthyroidism and ophthalmopathy. Amplified TCR beta CDR3 regions derived from RNA transcripts. Using the HTBI primer set, a first-round RT-PCR was run on the TCR CDR3. TCRdb fed the multiplex PCR reads into MiXCR, producing one record per CDR3 protein. The sample includes a few hundred thousand distinct CDR3 sequences, 15% to 17% of them seen just once. The sample taken for sequencing was blood. These receptors were obtained from a woman younger than 35 with Graves' hyperthyroidism.

This clonotype has a count of ten or more. This chain uses TRBV12-3 or TRBV12-4 with TRBJ2-7; D unclear. This CDR3 contains 16 residues. Trimming left V 0 bases short and J 0 bases short, with 12 bases between. CDR3 in amino acids: CASSLAAGRTSYEQYF. CDR3 bases: TGTGCCAGCAGTTTAGCCGCTGGCCGGACCTCCTACGAGCAGTACTTC.

At least ten counts were recorded for this clonotype. The V call is TRBV12-3 or TRBV12-4, the J call TRBJ2-3, with a possible D match to TRBD2 (5 bases). CDR3 length: 11 residues. V was clipped by 4 bases and J by 6 bases, with 5 bases between them. CDR3: CASSWRDTQYF. The DNA of the CDR3 is TGTGCCAGCAGTTGGAGGGATACGCAGTATTTT.

At least ten counts were recorded for this clonotype. J is TRBJ1-2 and V is TRBV9, with TRBD1 identical over 10 bases. Germline lookup yields CDR1 SGDLS and CDR2 YYNGEE. The trim removed 0 bases at V and 6 bases at J, leaving 11 bases unmatched. CDR3 length equals 17 residues. The CDR3 is CASSVDVTGGADHGYTF. The CDR3 DNA reads TGTGCCAGCAGCGTAGATGTGACAGGGGGCGCGGACCATGGCTACACCTTC.

This clonotype was seen at least ten times. The chain uses TRBV27 and TRBJ1-2; the D is unclear. Germline CDR1 is MNHEY and CDR2 is SMNVEV (reference sequence). The CDR3 loop spans 14 amino acids. The germline V and J ends were trimmed by 2 bases and 2 bases, with 9 bases remaining between them. CDR3 amino acids: CASSLNPLNYGYTF. CDR3 coding DNA: TGTGCCAGCAGTTTAAACCCCTTAAACTATGGCTACACCTTC.

There are a few counts of this clonotype. A much larger clone is a single base away; this may be a read error. This chain joins TRBV7-3 and TRBJ2-1; 8 nucleotides agree with TRBD2. There are 16 residues in the CDR3. Trimming took 4 bases from V and 5 from J; bases not matched to a gene: 10. Germline assignment: CDR1 SGHTA and CDR2 FQGTGA. The DNA for the CDR3 is TGTGCCAGCAGCTCATTCGGCGGGGGGTATAACAATGAGCAGTTCTTC. It encodes CASSSFGGGYNNEQFF.

The chain links TRBV12-5 to TRBJ2-1; 13 positions match TRBD2. The CDR3 runs 18 residues. V lost 0 bases, J lost 6 bases, and 8 bases stayed unmatched. Germline V gene data show CDR1 as LGHNT and CDR2 as FRNRAP. The CDR3 DNA follows: TGTGCTAGTGGTTTGGTACTTACTAGCGGGGGGGCCTCCAATGAGCAGTTCTTC. This encodes CASGLVLTSGGASNEQFF.

This clonotype was counted many times. The chain uses TRBV7-6 and TRBJ1-5; D may be TRBD1 (6 bases). The CDR3 sequence is 16 residues long. CDR1 and CDR2 from the germline V gene are SGHVS and FNYEAQ. Trimming removed 0 bases from V and 0 bases from J, with 9 bases in between. The CDR3: CASSLATGYSNQPQHF. CDR3 bases: TGTGCCAGCAGCTTAGCGACAGGTTATAGCAATCAGCCCCAGCATTTT.

This clonotype was counted at least ten times. This rearrangement joins TRBV30 to TRBJ1-5; D is undetermined. V was cut by 3 bases and J by 1 base, with 13 bases left in between. CDR3 size: 15 residues. Looked up from germline, CDR1 is GTSNPN and CDR2 is SVGIG (reference sequence). Here the CDR3 DNA reads TGTGCCTGGAGCGAGACAAGCAGCAGCAATCAGCCCCAGCATTTT. Translation: CAWSETSSSNQPQHF.

The rearrangement links TRBV19 to TRBJ2-5; TRBD1 matches at 7 bases. The trim removed 5 bases at V and 2 bases at J, leaving 14 bases unmatched. Per germline, CDR1 LNHDA and CDR2 SQIVND (reference sequence). The CDR3 runs to 17 residues. The CDR3 DNA sequence: TGTGCCAGTAGTCCTCGGCCAAGGGGGCCAAAACAAGAGACCCAGTACTTC. This sequence encodes CASSPRPRGPKQETQYF.

This clonotype was seen many times. The rearrangement uses TRBV10-2 and TRBJ1-5; tentative D call: TRBD1 (6 bases). CDR3 length: 13 residues. Looked up from germline, CDR1 is WSHSY and CDR2 is SAAADI. V was cut by 6 bases and J by 7 bases, with 13 bases left in between. This chain's CDR3 is CASRYREGQPQHF. In nucleotides, the CDR3 is TGCGCCAGCAGGTACAGGGAAGGGCAGCCCCAGCATTTT.

This clonotype was recorded at least ten times. This chain uses TRBV19 with TRBJ2-1; D perhaps matches TRBD1 (5 bases). CDR1 is LNHDA and CDR2 is SQIVND in the germline V gene (reference sequence). Trimming stripped 3 bases from V and 0 bases from J, with 9 bases between. This CDR3 is 15 amino acids long. In DNA, the CDR3 is TGTGCCAGTAGTATCGACAGTAACTCCTACAATGAGCAGTTCTTC. Its protein product is CASSIDSNSYNEQFF.

This clonotype was observed at least ten times. The chain links TRBV20-1 to TRBJ2-1; 11 nucleotides match TRBD2. The CDR3 spans 14 residues. Germline lookup yields CDR1 DFQATT and CDR2 SNEGSKA (reference sequence). The ends lost 4 bases at V and 8 bases at J; junction bases unmatched: 7. The CDR3 coding sequence is TGCAGTGCTATAACTAGCGGGAGTGGGGATGAGCAGTTCTTC. Residues: CSAITSGSGDEQFF.

The sample holds many counts of this clonotype. The gene calls are TRBV19 and TRBJ2-2, with 8 bases matching TRBD1. CDR3 length: 15 residues. Germline CDR1 LNHDA, CDR2 SQIVND (reference sequence). Unmatched junction bases numbered 9, after V lost 5 bases and J lost 7 bases. The CDR3 DNA reads TGTGCCAGTAGTTTCCTGACAGGGGTGTTCGGGGAGCTGTTTTTT. Protein: CASSFLTGVFGELFF.

This clonotype was detected ten times or more. The rearrangement joins TRBV7-8 to TRBJ2-3; D ambiguous. The CDR3 length is 15 residues. With 5 bases removed from V and 2 bases from J, the gap between germline ends came to 14 bases. CDR1 is SGHVS, CDR2 FQNEAQ, per germline. The CDR3 coding sequence is TGTGCCAGCAGCCTAGACGGCGTATCCACAGATACGCAGTATTTT. It translates to CASSLDGVSTDTQYF.

This clonotype was seen a few times. The chain uses TRBV6-5 and TRBJ1-3; 8 bases match TRBD1. The germline V gene encodes CDR1 MNHEY and CDR2 SVGAGI. CDR3 size: 14 residues. The V segment lost 2 bases and the J segment 4 bases; nucleotides outside the gene matches: 1. The chain's CDR3 is CASSYGQGGNTIYF. For the CDR3, the DNA is TGTGCCAGCAGTTACGGACAGGGAGGAAACACCATATATTTT.

The V gene is TRBV10-3, the J gene TRBJ1-3; 8 bases match TRBD1. Losses at the gene ends were 5 bases for V and 2 bases for J; bases not matched to a gene: 5. Germline loops: CDR1 ENHRY, CDR2 SYGVKD. This CDR3 spans 15 amino acids. The CDR3 nucleotides are TGTGCCATCAGTACCACGACAGGGGCTGGAAACACCATATATTTT. Its translation is CAISTTTGAGNTIYF.

This clonotype was counted ten times or more. The chain employs TRBV25-1 and TRBJ2-5; 13 nucleotides align to TRBD2. This CDR3 contains 16 residues. V lost 4 bases and J lost 2; bases outside the gene matches: 4. Germline CDR1 MGHDK, CDR2 SYGVNS. This CDR3 is CASSATGLAGQETQYF. CDR3 bases: TGTGCCAGCAGTGCCACGGGACTAGCGGGGCAAGAGACCCAGTACTTC.

This clonotype appeared many times. The V and J genes are TRBV20-1 and TRBJ1-6; D remains ambiguous. The ends were cut back, 0 bases at V and 7 bases at J, with 10 bases in the middle. The CDR3 length is 14 residues. Germline lookup yields CDR1 DFQATT and CDR2 SNEGSKA (reference sequence). The CDR3 sequence is CSARDLRENSPLHF. Written as DNA, the CDR3 is TGCAGTGCTAGAGATCTTCGGGAGAATTCACCCCTCCACTTT.

This clonotype has at least ten counts. CDR3 sequence: CASSSTRDRGVDTQYF. DNA of the CDR3: TGTGCCAGCAGTTCCACCCGGGACAGGGGGGTGGATACGCAGTATTTT. The gene calls are TRBV12-3 or TRBV12-4 and TRBJ2-3; 11 bases align to TRBD1. J was trimmed by 6 bases and V by 4 bases; bases with no gene match: 9. The CDR3 totals 16 residues.

This clonotype has just a few counts. One end of the junction does not line up with germline, which may come from a read error. The rearrangement links TRBV6-9 to TRBJ1-2, with 8 bases that match TRBD1. The CDR3 runs 18 residues. Per the germline V gene, CDR1 is MNHGY and CDR2 is SVAAGI. The CDR3 DNA sequence: TGTGCCAGCAGTTACCACTTCGGCCGAGGACAGGGACACTATGGCTACGCCTTC. Protein sequence: CASSYHFGRGQGHYGYAF.

This clonotype came up many times. The CDR3 region is CASSQKRDRLYGYTF. CDR3 coding DNA: TGTGCCAGCAGCCAAAAACGGGACAGGCTATATGGCTACACCTTC. The V call is TRBV3-1, the J call TRBJ1-2, with 8 bases that match TRBD1. The junction had 7 bases not matched to a gene; V was cut back by 2 bases and J by 5 bases. This CDR3 has 15 residues. The V gene's germline CDR1 is LGHDT and CDR2 YNNKEL (reference sequence). The variable domain in full, completed from reference TRBV3-1 and TRBJ1-2, reads DTAVSQTPKYLVTQMGNDKSIKCEQNLGHDTMYWYKQDSKKFLKIMFSYNNKELIINETVPNRFSPKSPDKAHLNLHINSLELGDSAVYFCASSQKRDRLYGYTFGSGTRLTVV.

This clonotype was seen repeatedly, ten times or more. V gene TRBV7-6 combines with J gene TRBJ1-2; tentatively, D is TRBD1 (6 bases). Germline CDR1 is SGHVS and CDR2 is FNYEAQ. Trimming cost V 5 bases and J 6 bases, with 13 bases left between them. This CDR3 spans 13 amino acids. The CDR3 DNA is TGTGCCAGCAGCCGTTCACAGGGACATGGCTACACCTTC. Its translation is CASSRSQGHGYTF. Variable domain in full (rest from reference TRBV7-6 and TRBJ1-2): GAGVSQSPRYKVTKRGQDVALRCDPISGHVSLYWYRQALGQGPEFLTYFNYEAQQDKSGLPNDRFSAERPEGSISTLTIQRTEQRDSAMYRCASSRSQGHGYTFGSGTRLTVV.

This clonotype was picked up a small number of times. The V call is TRBV10-3, the J call TRBJ1-2, with TRBD1 matching over 7 bases. CDR3 length: 13 residues. V shed 11 bases and J 7 bases; nucleotides not matched to a gene: 13. Germline lookup yields CDR1 ENHRY and CDR2 SYGVKD. The CDR3 DNA is TGTGCCGTCACAGACAGGGAGTTGGCTGGCTACACCTTC. This translates into CAVTDRELAGYTF.

The genes are TRBV6-1 and TRBJ1-2, with 8 bases matching TRBD1. Trimming at V came to 3 bases and at J to 3 bases, leaving 6 bases not matched to a gene. The CDR3 totals 15 residues. Germline CDR1 MNHNS, CDR2 SASEGT. In nucleotides, the CDR3 is TGTGCCAGCAGTGATATAGGACAGGGACACTATGGCTACACCTTC. It is translated as CASSDIGQGHYGYTF.

V gene TRBV4-1 combines with J gene TRBJ2-2; TRBD2 might be the D (6 bases). The V end lost 1 base, the J end lost 7 bases, and 16 bases lay between the germline ends. Germline-derived CDR1 and CDR2 are MGHRA and YSYEKL. This CDR3 comprises 16 residues. DNA for the CDR3: TGCGCCAGCAGCCAAGTTTCCCGCGGGGCGGGCGGGGAGCTGTTTTTT. Its protein is CASSQVSRGAGGELFF.

With respect to this clonotype: This may be a read error, as it is one base from a much larger clone. The chain employs TRBV12-3 or TRBV12-4 and TRBJ1-1; D ambiguous. The ends were cut back, 1 base at V and 5 bases at J, with 8 bases in the middle. The CDR3 spans 13 residues. The CDR3 bases are TGTGCCAGCAGTTTAGACGCAGGTACTGAAGCTTTCTTT. This codes for CASSLDAGTEAFF.